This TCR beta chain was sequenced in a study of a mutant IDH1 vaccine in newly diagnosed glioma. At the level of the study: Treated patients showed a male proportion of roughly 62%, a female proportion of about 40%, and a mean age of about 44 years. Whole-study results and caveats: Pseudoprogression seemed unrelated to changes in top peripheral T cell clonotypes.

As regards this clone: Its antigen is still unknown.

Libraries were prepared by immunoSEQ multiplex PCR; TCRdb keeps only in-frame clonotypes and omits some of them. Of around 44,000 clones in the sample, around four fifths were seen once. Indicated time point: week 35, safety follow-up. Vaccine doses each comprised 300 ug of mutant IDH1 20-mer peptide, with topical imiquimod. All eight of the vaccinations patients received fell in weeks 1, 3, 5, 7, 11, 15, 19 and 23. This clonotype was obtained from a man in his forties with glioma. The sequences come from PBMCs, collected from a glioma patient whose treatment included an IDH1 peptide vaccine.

CDR3 nucleotides: TGTGCCTGGAGTCGGACAGGGATTTATCAGCCCCAGCATTTT. Translated, it gives CAWSRTGIYQPQHF. The chain is built from TRBV30 and TRBJ1-5; 8 bases align to TRBD1. The CDR3 covers 14 residues. Trimming at V came to 2 bases and at J to 5 bases, leaving 5 bases not matched to a gene. Germline V gene data show CDR1 as GTSNPN and CDR2 as SVGIG (reference sequence).